The 7 T cell receptor beta chains listed next were all sequenced from one sample in a study of TIL therapy for anti-PD-1-resistant metastatic lung cancer. Time point given: pre-treatment sample, taken before nivolumab and TIL therapy. The immunoSEQ assay was v3. Generated by immunoSEQ multiplex PCR, the TCRdb table keeps only in-frame clones and is missing some. Seen here are about 49,000 clones, roughly 78% observed once, and the top ten hold about 15%. Source: blood, taken at baseline. Receptors were obtained from a man between 70 and 80 years old with non-small cell lung cancer.

The V and J genes are TRBV28 and TRBJ1-2, with D uncertain. Deletions cut 6 bases from V and 8 bases from J, with 10 bases between. The germline V gene has CDR1 MDHEN and CDR2 SYDVKM. CDR3 length: 11 residues. The chain's CDR3 is CASSQTRGYTF. The CDR3 DNA sequence: TGTGCCAGCAGCCAGACGCGGGGCTACACCTTC.

V gene TRBV4-1 combines with J gene TRBJ2-1; D not resolved. The germline gives CDR1 MGHRA, CDR2 YSYEKL. This CDR3 spans 15 amino acids. The ends were cut back, 1 base at V and 0 bases at J, with 7 bases in the middle. The CDR3 here is CASSQVTNSYNEQFF. The CDR3 region has the DNA TGCGCCAGCAGCCAAGTCACTAACTCCTACAATGAGCAGTTCTTC.

The J gene is TRBJ2-2, the V gene TRBV9; the D call may be TRBD1 or TRBD2 (5 bases each). Trimming took 3 bases from V and 7 from J, leaving 10 bases between them. The CDR3 is 13 amino acids. Germline V gene lookup returns CDR1 SGDLS and CDR2 YYNGEE. The CDR3 DNA is TGTGCCAGCAGCGGGGGGTTTGGCGGGGAGCTGTTTTTT. Translation gives CASSGGFGGELFF.

Here the CDR3 reads CASGPWGTRGGYTF. DNA for the CDR3: TGTGCCAGCGGCCCTTGGGGAACCAGAGGTGGCTACACCTTC. The rearrangement links TRBV27 to TRBJ1-2; D unresolved. Germline V gives CDR1 MNHEY, CDR2 SMNVEV (reference sequence). This CDR3 comprises 14 residues. V was pared by 8 bases and J by 7 bases, with 20 bases between.

This chain connects TRBV19 to TRBJ2-3; 8 nucleotides match TRBD2. Trimming removed 10 bases from V and 3 bases from J; junction bases left unmatched: 6. CDR3 length: 13 residues. Germline V lookup: CDR1 LNHDA, CDR2 SQIVND (reference sequence). This CDR3 reads CATARGVTDTQYF. CDR3 DNA: TGTGCCACCGCGCGGGGGGTGACAGATACGCAGTATTTT. Variable domain in full (rest from reference TRBV19 and TRBJ2-3): DGGITQSPKYLFRKEGQNVTLSCEQNLNHDAMYWYRQDPGQGLRLIYYSQIVNDFQKGDIAEGYSVSREKKESFPLTVTSAQKNPTAFYLCATARGVTDTQYFGPGTRLTVL.

This chain uses TRBV18 with TRBJ1-1; D perhaps matches TRBD1 (6 bases). Germline assignment: CDR1 KGHSH and CDR2 LQKENI. V was clipped by 1 base and J by 1 base, with 16 bases between them. This CDR3 has 17 residues. Written as DNA, the CDR3 is TGTGCCAGCTCACCACAAGCGGGGGCGGAGTCGAACACTGAAGCTTTCTTT. Its translation: CASSPQAGAESNTEAFF.

CDR3 DNA: TGCGCCAGCAGCTTGGAAGGGGATGGAGAGACCCAGTACTTC. It encodes CASSLEGDGETQYF. This sequence joins TRBV5-1 and TRBJ2-5; possibly TRBD1 for D (5 bases). Germline values: CDR1 SGHRS, CDR2 YFSETQ. CDR3 length: 14 amino acids. V was trimmed by 0 bases and J by 4 bases, leaving 10 bases between them.